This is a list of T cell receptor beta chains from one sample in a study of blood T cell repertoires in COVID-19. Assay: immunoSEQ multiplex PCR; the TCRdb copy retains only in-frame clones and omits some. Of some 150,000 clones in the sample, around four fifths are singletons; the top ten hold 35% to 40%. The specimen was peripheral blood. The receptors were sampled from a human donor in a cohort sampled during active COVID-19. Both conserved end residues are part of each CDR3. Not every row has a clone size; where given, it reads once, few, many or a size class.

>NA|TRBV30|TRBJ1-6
CAWSPTRVWNSPLHF
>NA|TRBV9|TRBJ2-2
CASSVDPGTNTGELFF
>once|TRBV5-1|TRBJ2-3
CASSAGQGTDTQYF
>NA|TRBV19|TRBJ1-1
CASKENMNTEAFF
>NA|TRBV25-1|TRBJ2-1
CASSEGNNEQFF
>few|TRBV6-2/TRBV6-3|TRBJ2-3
CASSYSGRGPRTDTQYF
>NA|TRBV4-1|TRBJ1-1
CASSLRGQGAKNTEAFF
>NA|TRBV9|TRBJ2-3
CASSPLAGGRTDTQYF
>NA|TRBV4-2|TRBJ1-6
CASSQEVKGGNSPLHF
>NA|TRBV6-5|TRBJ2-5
CAASRERETQYF
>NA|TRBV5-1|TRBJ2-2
CASSLGGQRPNTGELFF
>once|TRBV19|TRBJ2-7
CASSTSGVSSYEQYF
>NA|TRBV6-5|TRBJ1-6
CASSPMTGVGSPLHF
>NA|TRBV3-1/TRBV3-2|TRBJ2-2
CASSLRAGGTGELFF
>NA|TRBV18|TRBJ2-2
CASSQKGAGPTGELFF
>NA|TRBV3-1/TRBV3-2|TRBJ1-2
CASSWTVNYGYTF
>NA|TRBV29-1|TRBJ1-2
CSAIGDYGYTF
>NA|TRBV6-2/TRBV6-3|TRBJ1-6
CASSYSGGNSPLHF
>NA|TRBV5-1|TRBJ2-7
CASSTTDRGTSYEQYF
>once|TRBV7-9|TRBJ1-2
CASSLTRDREGAHYGYTF
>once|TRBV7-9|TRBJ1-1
CASSPRGEGTEAFF
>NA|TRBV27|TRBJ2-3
CASTPWGGRSSTDTQYF